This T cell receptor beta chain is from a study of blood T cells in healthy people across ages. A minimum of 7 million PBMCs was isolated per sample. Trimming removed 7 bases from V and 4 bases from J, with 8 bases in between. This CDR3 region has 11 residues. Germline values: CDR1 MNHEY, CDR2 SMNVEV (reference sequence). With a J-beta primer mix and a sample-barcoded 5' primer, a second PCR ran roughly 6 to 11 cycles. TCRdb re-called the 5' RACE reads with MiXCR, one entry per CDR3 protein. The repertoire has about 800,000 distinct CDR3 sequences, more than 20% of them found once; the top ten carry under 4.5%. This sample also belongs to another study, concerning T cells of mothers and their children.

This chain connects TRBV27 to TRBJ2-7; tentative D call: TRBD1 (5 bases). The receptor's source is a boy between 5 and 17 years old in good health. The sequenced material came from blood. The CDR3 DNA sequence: TGTGCCAGCATCCAGGGTTACGAGCAGTACTTC. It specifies CASIQGYEQYF.